A selection of T cell receptor beta chains follows, all from one sample in a study of cytomegalovirus exposure and HLA in healthy donors. Sequencing used immunoSEQ multiplex PCR; TCRdb keeps in-frame clones, though not all of them. The sample shows a few hundred thousand clones, 75% to 85% of them seen only once. Specimen: PBMCs. The receptors shown here come from a girl aged 2-9 years in good health and CMV-seronegative. Each CDR3 is given without its conserved first and last residue. Fields, in order: V gene, D gene, CDR3 protein. A D gene is named only where the DNA matches it firmly.

V gene: TRBV11-2; D gene: TRBD1; CDR3 protein: ASSLAGQGPYEQY
V gene: TRBV7-9; D gene: TRBD1; CDR3 protein: ASRGQLGEKLF
V gene: TRBV6-1; D gene: TRBD1; CDR3 protein: ASKDRGLKNTEAF
V gene: TRBV29-1; D gene: TRBD2; CDR3 protein: SGERGLYNEQF
V gene: TRBV19; D gene: TRBD2; CDR3 protein: ASTPHGFAGEKNIQY
V gene: TRBV19; D gene: TRBD1; CDR3 protein: ASSRRQGSLGEPQH
V gene: TRBV30; D gene: NA; CDR3 protein: AWSVTGMSNQPQH
V gene: TRBV5-1; D gene: TRBD2; CDR3 protein: ASSLDLAGGPYEQY
V gene: TRBV6-1; D gene: NA; CDR3 protein: ASSVQGNYGYT
V gene: TRBV5-5; D gene: NA; CDR3 protein: ASSLAGPETQY
V gene: TRBV5-1; D gene: NA; CDR3 protein: ASSFVRDNTGELF
V gene: TRBV2; D gene: TRBD2; CDR3 protein: ASSLAGAYNEQF
V gene: TRBV19; D gene: NA; CDR3 protein: ASGHSGNTIY
V gene: TRBV7-2; D gene: NA; CDR3 protein: ASSPQVYGYGYT
V gene: TRBV27; D gene: NA; CDR3 protein: ASSLFPGAVGTEAF
V gene: TRBV28; D gene: TRBD1; CDR3 protein: ASNLPGQGYGYT
V gene: TRBV5-5; D gene: NA; CDR3 protein: ASSLGVAVAEQY
V gene: TRBV7-6; D gene: TRBD1; CDR3 protein: ASSLGQGLTYEQY
V gene: TRBV7-9; D gene: TRBD2; CDR3 protein: ASSLRAGRYNEQF
V gene: TRBV27; D gene: NA; CDR3 protein: ASSLSRQSNTEAF
V gene: TRBV7-3; D gene: TRBD1; CDR3 protein: ASSLVAGGTGELF
V gene: TRBV13; D gene: TRBD1; CDR3 protein: ASSLVRDRARGKNIQY
V gene: TRBV27; D gene: NA; CDR3 protein: ATLSLEKNTGELF
V gene: TRBV28; D gene: NA; CDR3 protein: ASSLLEYRILNQPQH